Included here is one TCR beta chain sequence, with context. What it recognizes is unknown. Treatment of the sample: approximately 11-day PBMC culture with coronavirus spike peptide pools or control peptides (ViraFEST assay). CD4+ T lymphocytes from the unexposed donor were collected before the COVID-19 pandemic (2011-2018). Half the medium was replaced with fresh IL-2 medium on days 3 and 7. Testing used SARS-CoV-2 S/N and four cold-coronavirus spikes on unexposed-donor CD4+ T cells, cells permitting. Germline-derived CDR1 and CDR2 are MDHEN and SYDVKM. Unmatched junction bases numbered 13, after V lost 5 bases and J lost 6 bases. The CDR3 is 16 amino acids. These data come from a study of vaccination and CD4 T cells after COVID-19. Study at large: Typically, post-vaccine samples were obtained a median roughly 70 days after dose two, within a range of 14 to 241.

Sequence data for DNA of cultured CD4+ T cells were generated by the Oncomine TCR Beta short-read assay. From CD4+ T cells that had been cultured, genomic DNA was extracted. MiXCR, applied by TCRdb to the PCR reads, yields one record per CDR3 protein. The sample has thousands of distinct CDR3 sequences, more than 35% seen once. V is TRBV28 and J is TRBJ1-2; 9 bases align to TRBD1. The source material was CD4+ T cells from blood, cultured in vitro. The clonotype was recovered from a human donor in good health. CDR3 nucleotide sequence: TGTGCCAGCAGTCCCCCCGGGACAGGGTTTTTCGATGGCTACACCTTC. Residues: CASSPPGTGFFDGYTF.